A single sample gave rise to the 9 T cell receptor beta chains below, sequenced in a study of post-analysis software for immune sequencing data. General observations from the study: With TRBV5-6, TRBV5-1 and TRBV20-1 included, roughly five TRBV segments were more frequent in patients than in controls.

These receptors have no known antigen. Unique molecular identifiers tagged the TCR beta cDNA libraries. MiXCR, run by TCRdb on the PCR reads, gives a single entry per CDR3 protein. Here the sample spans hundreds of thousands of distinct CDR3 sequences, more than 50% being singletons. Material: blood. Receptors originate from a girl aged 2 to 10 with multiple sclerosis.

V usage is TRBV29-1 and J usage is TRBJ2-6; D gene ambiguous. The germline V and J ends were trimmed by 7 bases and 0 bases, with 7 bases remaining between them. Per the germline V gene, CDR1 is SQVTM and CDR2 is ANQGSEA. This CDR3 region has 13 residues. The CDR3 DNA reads TGCAGCGCTCTATTCTCTGGGGCCAACGTCCTGACTTTC. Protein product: CSALFSGANVLTF.

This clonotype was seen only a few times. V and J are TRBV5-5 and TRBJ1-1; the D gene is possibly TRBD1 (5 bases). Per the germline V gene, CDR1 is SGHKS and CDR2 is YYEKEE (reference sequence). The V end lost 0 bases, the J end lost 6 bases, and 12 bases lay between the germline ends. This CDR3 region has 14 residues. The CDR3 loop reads CASSLVGGGPEAFF. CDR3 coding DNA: TGTGCCAGCAGCTTGGTGGGGGGAGGACCTGAAGCTTTCTTT.

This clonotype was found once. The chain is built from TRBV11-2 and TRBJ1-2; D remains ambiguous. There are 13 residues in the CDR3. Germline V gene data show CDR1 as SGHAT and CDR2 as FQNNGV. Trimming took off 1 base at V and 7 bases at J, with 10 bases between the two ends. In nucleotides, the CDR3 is TGTGCCAGCAGCTTAGGATCCAGGTTTGGCTACACCTTC. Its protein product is CASSLGSRFGYTF.

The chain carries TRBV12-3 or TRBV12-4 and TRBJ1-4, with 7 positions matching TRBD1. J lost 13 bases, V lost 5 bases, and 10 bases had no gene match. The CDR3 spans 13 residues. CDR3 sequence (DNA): TGTGCCAGCAGTCCGACGGTGGGACAGCCACTGTTTTTT. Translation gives CASSPTVGQPLFF.

DNA of the CDR3: TGTGCCAGCAGCTTAACATTGGGACTAGCGGGCAATGAGCAGTTCTTC. Its protein product is CASSLTLGLAGNEQFF. The chain employs TRBV7-2 and TRBJ2-1; 12 bases line up with TRBD2. This CDR3 region has 16 residues. CDR1 is SGHTA, CDR2 FQGNSA, per germline. Trimming cost V 2 bases and J 6 bases; bases outside gene matches: 5. Full variable domain (missing parts from reference TRBV7-2 and TRBJ2-1): GAGVSQSPSNKVTEKGKDVELRCDPISGHTALYWYRQSLGQGLEFLIYFQGNSAPDKSGLPSDRFSAERTGGSVSTLTIQRTQQEDSAVYLCASSLTLGLAGNEQFFGPGTRLTVL.

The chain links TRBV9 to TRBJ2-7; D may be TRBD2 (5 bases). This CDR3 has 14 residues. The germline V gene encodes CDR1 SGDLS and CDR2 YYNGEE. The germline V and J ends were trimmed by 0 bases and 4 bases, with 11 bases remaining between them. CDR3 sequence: CASSVAYGEYEQYF. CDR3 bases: TGTGCCAGCAGCGTAGCTTATGGGGAGTACGAGCAGTACTTC.

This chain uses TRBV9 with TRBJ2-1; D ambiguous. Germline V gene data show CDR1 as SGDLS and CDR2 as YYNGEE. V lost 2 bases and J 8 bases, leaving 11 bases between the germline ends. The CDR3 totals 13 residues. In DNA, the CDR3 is TGTGCCAGCAGCGTGTCTAGATGGGATGAGCAGTTCTTC. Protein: CASSVSRWDEQFF.

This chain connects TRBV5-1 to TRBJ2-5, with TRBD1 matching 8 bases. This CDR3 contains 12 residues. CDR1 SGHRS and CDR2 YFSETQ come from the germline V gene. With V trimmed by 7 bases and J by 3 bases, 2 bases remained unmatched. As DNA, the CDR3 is TGCGCCAGCGGACAGGGCAAAGAGACCCAGTACTTC. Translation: CASGQGKETQYF.

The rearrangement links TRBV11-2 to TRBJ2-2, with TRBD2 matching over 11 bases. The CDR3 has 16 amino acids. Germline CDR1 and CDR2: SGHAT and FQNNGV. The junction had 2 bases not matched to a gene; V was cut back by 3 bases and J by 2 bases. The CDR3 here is CASSLGLAANTGELFF. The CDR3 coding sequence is TGTGCCAGCAGCTTGGGACTAGCGGCCAACACCGGGGAGCTGTTTTTT.